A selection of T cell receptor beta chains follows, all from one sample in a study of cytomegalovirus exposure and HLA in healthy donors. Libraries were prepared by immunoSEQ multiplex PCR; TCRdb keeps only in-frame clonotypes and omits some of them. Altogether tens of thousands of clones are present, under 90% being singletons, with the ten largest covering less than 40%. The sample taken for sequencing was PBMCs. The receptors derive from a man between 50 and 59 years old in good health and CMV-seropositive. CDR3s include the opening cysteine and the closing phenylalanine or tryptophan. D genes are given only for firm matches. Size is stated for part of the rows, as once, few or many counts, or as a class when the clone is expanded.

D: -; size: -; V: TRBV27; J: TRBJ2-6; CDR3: CASSRGQFKSGANVLTF; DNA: TGTGCCAGCAGTCGAGGACAGTTTAAGTCTGGGGCCAACGTCCTGACTTTC
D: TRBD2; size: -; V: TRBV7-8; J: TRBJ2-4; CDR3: CASSPRLAGAKNIQYF; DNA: TGTGCCAGCAGCCCTCGACTAGCGGGAGCCAAAAACATTCAGTACTTC
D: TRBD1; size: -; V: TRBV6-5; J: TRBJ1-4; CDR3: CAGRRTGRLNEKLFF; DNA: TGTGCCGGAAGAAGGACAGGGAGACTTAATGAAAAACTGTTTTTT
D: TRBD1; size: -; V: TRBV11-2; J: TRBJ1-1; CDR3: CASSFSGTGPWAFF; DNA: TGTGCCAGCAGCTTTTCCGGGACAGGCCCTTGGGCTTTCTTT
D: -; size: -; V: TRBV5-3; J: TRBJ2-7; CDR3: CARSPGGRWDEQYF; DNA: TGTGCCAGAAGCCCCGGGGGGCGCTGGGACGAGCAGTACTTC
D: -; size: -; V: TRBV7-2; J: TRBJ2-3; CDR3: CASSSLGDTQYF; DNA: TGTGCCAGCAGCTCCCTAGGAGATACGCAGTATTTT
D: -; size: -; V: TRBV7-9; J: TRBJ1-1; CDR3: CASSLRLGVNTEAFF; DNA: TGTGCCAGCAGCTTACGGCTGGGAGTGAACACTGAAGCTTTCTTT
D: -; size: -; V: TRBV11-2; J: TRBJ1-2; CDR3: CASSLGTGYGYTF; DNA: TGTGCCAGCAGCTTAGGAACGGGCTATGGCTACACCTTC
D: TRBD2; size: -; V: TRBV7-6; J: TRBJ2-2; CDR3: CASSNRLAGAPGELFF; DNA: TGTGCCAGCAGCAATAGACTAGCGGGAGCCCCCGGGGAGCTGTTTTTT
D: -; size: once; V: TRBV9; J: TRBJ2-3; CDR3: CASSVIGQSDTQYF; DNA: TGTGCCAGCAGCGTAATCGGTCAATCAGATACGCAGTATTTT
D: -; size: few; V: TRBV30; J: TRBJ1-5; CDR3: CAWSVSNQPQHF; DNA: TGTGCCTGGAGTGTGAGTAATCAGCCCCAGCATTTT
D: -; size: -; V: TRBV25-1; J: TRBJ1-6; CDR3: CAVGGESYNSPLHF; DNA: TGTGCCGTTGGGGGGGAATCCTATAATTCACCCCTCCACTTT
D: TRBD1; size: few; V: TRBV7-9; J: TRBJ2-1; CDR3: CALGAGGGEQFF; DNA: TGTGCCCTAGGAGCAGGGGGCGGCGAGCAGTTCTTC
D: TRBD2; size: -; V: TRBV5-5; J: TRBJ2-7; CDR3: CASSSGAGGYYEQYF; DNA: TGTGCCAGCAGCTCCGGAGCGGGAGGTTACTACGAGCAGTACTTC
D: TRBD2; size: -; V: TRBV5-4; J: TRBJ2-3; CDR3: CASNNGGLAADTQYF; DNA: TGTGCCAGCAACAACGGGGGACTAGCGGCCGATACGCAGTATTTT
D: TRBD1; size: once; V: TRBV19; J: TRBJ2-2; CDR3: CASRRTGATGELFF; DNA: TGTGCCAGTAGGAGGACAGGGGCCACCGGGGAGCTGTTTTTT
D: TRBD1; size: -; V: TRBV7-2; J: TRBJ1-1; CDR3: CASSKQGQRNTEAFF; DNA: TGTGCCAGCAGCAAACAGGGGCAGCGGAACACTGAAGCTTTCTTT
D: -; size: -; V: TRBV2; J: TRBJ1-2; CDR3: CASSRNQGRDGYTF; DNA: TGTGCCAGCAGTAGAAACCAGGGTCGGGATGGCTACACCTTC
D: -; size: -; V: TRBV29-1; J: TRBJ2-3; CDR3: CSVEDLRVNTQYF; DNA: TGCAGCGTTGAAGATCTGAGGGTTAATACGCAGTATTTT
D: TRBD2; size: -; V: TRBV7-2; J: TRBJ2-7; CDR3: CASSPAGGYEQYF; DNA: TGTGCCAGCAGCCCCGCGGGGGGGTACGAGCAGTACTTC
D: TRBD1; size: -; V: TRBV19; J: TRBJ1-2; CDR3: CASSQGQGISYTF; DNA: TGTGCCAGTAGTCAAGGACAGGGGATAAGCTACACCTTC
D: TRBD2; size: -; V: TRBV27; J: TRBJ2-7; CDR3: CASSLPTVGTSRRHEQYF; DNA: TGTGCCAGCAGCCTGCCGACTGTTGGGACTAGCAGACGCCACGAGCAGTACTTC
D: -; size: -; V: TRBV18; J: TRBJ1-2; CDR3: CASSPRVQVEPTDGYTF; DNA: TGTGCCAGCTCACCACGGGTACAGGTGGAACCCACGGATGGCTACACCTTC
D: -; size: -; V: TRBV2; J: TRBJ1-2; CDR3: CASSEGLGGRDYGYTF; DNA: TGTGCCAGCAGTGAGGGTTTAGGAGGGAGGGACTATGGCTACACCTTC
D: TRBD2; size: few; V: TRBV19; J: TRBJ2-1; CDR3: CASSTGLAGVGEQFF; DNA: TGTGCCAGTAGTACGGGACTAGCGGGAGTCGGTGAGCAGTTCTTC
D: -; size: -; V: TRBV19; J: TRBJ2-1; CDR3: CASTPPGGSLNNEQFF; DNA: TGTGCCAGTACCCCCCCGGGTGGGAGTCTAAACAATGAGCAGTTCTTC